Below are 17 T cell receptor beta chains sequenced from a single sample in a study of identical twins. TCRdb fed the 5' RACE reads into MiXCR, producing one record per CDR3 protein. In the table there are 200,000 to 250,000 distinct CDR3 sequences, about 11% of which are singletons. The sequenced sample was memory T cells sorted from blood. These TCRs come from a man aged 45-65 years in good health.

This clonotype was seen many times. The rearrangement joins TRBV6-4 to TRBJ2-1, with 9 bases that match TRBD1. CDR1 MRHNA and CDR2 SNTAGT come from the germline V gene. Trimming at V came to 4 bases and at J to 7 bases, leaving 2 bases not matched to a gene. The CDR3 has 13 amino acids. DNA of the CDR3: TGTGCCAGCAGTGCGGGACAGGGTAATGAGCAGTTCTTC. Its translation: CASSAGQGNEQFF.

This clonotype was seen ten or more times. The chain has TRBV7-7 and TRBJ2-5, with 7 bases that match TRBD1. J lost 5 bases, V lost 5 bases, and 5 bases had no gene match. This CDR3 comprises 13 residues. Germline V gives CDR1 SSHAT, CDR2 FNYEAQ (reference sequence). For the CDR3, the DNA is TGTGCCAGCAGCAGAGACAGGGACGAGACCCAGTACTTC. Amino acid sequence: CASSRDRDETQYF.

This clonotype occurred a few times. The gene calls are TRBV6-6 and TRBJ1-3; D not certain. Germline CDR1 MNHNY, CDR2 SVGAGI (reference sequence). The V gene lost 5 bases and the J gene lost 0 bases, with 5 bases spanning the gap. The CDR3 has 13 amino acids. The CDR3, as DNA: TGTGCCAGCAGTGTCCCCTCTGGAAACACCATATATTTT. Translated, it gives CASSVPSGNTIYF.

This clonotype was counted at least ten times. The V call is TRBV5-1, the J call TRBJ2-1; 11 bases are a match to TRBD1. Losses at the gene ends were 4 bases for V and 7 bases for J; bases not matched to a gene: 7. The germline V gene has CDR1 SGHRS and CDR2 YFSETQ. The CDR3 sequence is 15 residues long. DNA for the CDR3: TGCGCCAGCAGCGTTGGACAGGGGGCATCTAATGAGCAGTTCTTC. It specifies CASSVGQGASNEQFF.

This clonotype was detected many times. The V and J genes are TRBV15 and TRBJ2-3; D may be TRBD2 (6 bases). V was cut by 3 bases and J by 2 bases, with 15 bases left in between. Germline assignment: CDR1 LNHNV and CDR2 YYDKDF (reference sequence). This CDR3 has 16 residues. CDR3 coding DNA: TGTGCCACCAGCAGGGATCGGACGGGAGCCACAGATACGCAGTATTTT. Its translation: CATSRDRTGATDTQYF.

This clonotype has ten or more counts. The genes are TRBV6-2 or TRBV6-3 and TRBJ2-1; TRBD2 aligns across 8 bases. The CDR3 totals 12 residues. Germline CDR1 is MNHEY and CDR2 is SVGEGT. V lost 5 bases to trimming and J lost 13 bases; unmatched junction nucleotides: 7. CDR3 protein: CASSTSGFKQFF. The DNA for the CDR3 is TGTGCCAGCAGTACTAGCGGATTTAAACAGTTCTTC.

The gene calls are TRBV7-2 and TRBJ1-5; D ambiguous. This CDR3 is built from 13 residues. CDR1 and CDR2 (germline): SGHTA, FQGNSA. V lost 5 bases and J 4 bases, leaving 9 bases between the germline ends. The CDR3 region has the DNA TGTGCCAGCAGCCCTAAGGGAAATCAGCCCCAGCATTTT. It translates to CASSPKGNQPQHF.

This clonotype was counted at least ten times. The V gene is TRBV7-9, the J gene TRBJ1-6; D remains unclear. The CDR3 has 14 residues. Germline CDR1 SEHNR, CDR2 FQNEAQ (reference sequence). Between the trimmed V and J ends, which lost 1 base and 7 bases, there was a span of 8 bases. In DNA form, the CDR3 reads TGTGCCAGCAGCTTAGAGGGCAGCAATTCACCCCTCCACTTT. It encodes CASSLEGSNSPLHF.

This clonotype was picked up a small number of times. The gene calls are TRBV2 and TRBJ2-7; possible D gene TRBD1, 6 bases. This CDR3 is 13 amino acids long. Trimming shortened V by 7 bases and J by 6 bases, and 16 bases separated the two germline ends. Germline lookup yields CDR1 SNHLY and CDR2 FYNNEI. The CDR3 region has the DNA TGTGCCAGCACTGAGGGACATGTAGGCGAGCAGTACTTC. Its protein is CASTEGHVGEQYF. Looking up the rest from reference TRBV2 and TRBJ2-7 gives the full variable domain: EPEVTQTPSHQVTQMGQEVILRCVPISNHLYFYWYRQILGQKVEFLVSFYNNEISEKSEIFDDQFSVERPDGSNFTLKIRSTKLEDSAMYFCASTEGHVGEQYFGPGTRLTVT.

With respect to this clonotype: This could be a read error, since a much larger clone is one nucleotide away. The chain has TRBV12-3 or TRBV12-4 and TRBJ2-4; D is undetermined. CDR3 length equals 14 residues. V was clipped by 8 bases and J by 1 base, with 12 bases between them. CDR3 in DNA: TGTGCCAGCCGGGTGGAGCTGGCCAAAAACATTCAGTACTTC. It yields the protein CASRVELAKNIQYF.

V gene TRBV14 combines with J gene TRBJ2-1, with TRBD1 identical over 9 bases. Germline CDR1 SGHDN, CDR2 FVKESK. J was trimmed by 10 bases and V by 4 bases; bases with no gene match: 14. The CDR3 length is 16 residues. The CDR3 nucleotides read TGTGCCAGCAGCCCCCTGTCGGGGACAGGGAGCGGCGAGCAGTTCTTC. Its protein product is CASSPLSGTGSGEQFF.

In its sample, this clonotype was seen many times. The V gene is TRBV5-4, the J gene TRBJ2-6, with 7 positions matching TRBD1. Germline V gene lookup returns CDR1 SGHNT and CDR2 YYREEE (reference sequence). The CDR3 is 19 amino acids. V shed 1 base, J shed 0 bases, and the junction held 10 bases outside the gene matches. In nucleotides, the CDR3 is TGTGCCAGCAGCTTGCTTTTCGGGACAGCTTACTCTGGGGCCAACGTCCTGACTTTC. It is translated as CASSLLFGTAYSGANVLTF. Full variable domain (remainder filled in from reference TRBV5-4 and TRBJ2-6): ETGVTQSPTHLIKTRGQQVTLRCSSQSGHNTVSWYQQALGQGPQFIFQYYREEENGRGNFPPRFSGLQFPNYSSELNVNALELDDSALYLCASSLLFGTAYSGANVLTFGAGSRLTVL.

The chain carries TRBV20-1 and TRBJ2-3; D perhaps matches TRBD1 (6 bases). The V end was cut by 7 bases, the J end by 4 bases, with 12 bases between. The length of the CDR3 is 12 residues. Germline V gives CDR1 DFQATT, CDR2 SNEGSKA (reference sequence). The CDR3 bases are TGCAGTGTCGATGCAGGGGCAGATACGCAGTATTTT. The encoded protein is CSVDAGADTQYF.

The rearrangement links TRBV4-2 to TRBJ2-5; D not resolved. The CDR3 has 15 amino acids. V gave up 0 bases and J gave up 5 bases, with 13 bases separating them. Germline assignment: CDR1 LGHNA and CDR2 YNFKEQ. Here the CDR3 reads CASSQDFPARETQYF. The CDR3 coding sequence is TGTGCCAGCAGCCAAGATTTCCCCGCACGCGAGACCCAGTACTTC.

There are many counts of this clonotype. The genes are TRBV7-3 and TRBJ1-6, with D unresolved. Germline-derived CDR1 and CDR2 are SGHTA and FQGTGA. V lost 5 bases and J lost 10, with 12 bases in between. The CDR3 loop spans 13 amino acids. CDR3 residues: CASSVTVLSPLHF. In nucleotides, the CDR3 is TGTGCCAGCAGCGTTACGGTCCTCTCACCCCTCCACTTT.

Remarks on this clonotype: A read error may account for a junction end that differs from germline. The rearrangement uses TRBV4-2 and TRBJ1-2; perhaps TRBD1 as D (6 bases). CDR1 LGHNA and CDR2 YNFKEQ come from the germline V gene. The CDR3 is 16 amino acids. CDR3 sequence (DNA): TGTGCCAGCAGCGAAGAAGTGACAGGATCTAACTATGGCTACACCTTC. This codes for CASSEEVTGSNYGYTF.

This clonotype turned up a few times. The chain carries TRBV9 and TRBJ2-1; 7 nucleotides align to TRBD2. The CDR3 consists of 14 residues. Germline V CDR1 and CDR2: SGDLS, YYNGEE. V lost 1 base and J lost 16; bases outside the gene matches: 14. CDR3 in amino acids: CASSVIGGSPSQFF. The CDR3 bases are TGTGCCAGCAGCGTAATAGGCGGGAGCCCTTCCCAATTCTTC. Filled out from reference TRBV9 and TRBJ2-1, the complete variable domain reads DSGVTQTPKHLITATGQRVTLRCSPRSGDLSVYWYQQSLDQGLQFLIQYYNGEERAKGNILERFSAQQFPDLHSELNLSSLELGDSALYFCASSVIGGSPSQFFGPGTRLTVL.